The 29 T cell receptor beta chains in this list originate from one sample, sequenced in a study of T cell responses to AZD1222 COVID-19 vaccine. The table came from immunoSEQ multiplex PCR; TCRdb's copy has only in-frame clones and leaves some out. The sample lists about 150,000 clones, approximately 86% occurring once. The sample consisted of peripheral blood, taken on day 0 of AZD1222 vaccination. The receptor source for this set is an adult in good health.

The chain has TRBV5-4 and TRBJ1-1, with a possible D match to TRBD1 (6 bases). CDR1 and CDR2 (germline): SGHNT, YYREEE (reference sequence). V was shortened by 7 bases and J by 4 bases, with 14 bases between the two germline ends. CDR3 length: 13 amino acids. This CDR3 is CASRVQGSTEAFF. CDR3 in DNA: TGTGCCAGCCGCGTCCAGGGGAGCACTGAAGCTTTCTTT.

CDR3: CASSQGGGPSYGYTF. The CDR3 DNA follows: TGTGCCAGCAGCCAAGGTGGGGGGCCCTCCTATGGCTACACCTTC. The rearrangement links TRBV3-1 (or the pseudogene TRBV3-2) to TRBJ1-2; D perhaps matches TRBD1 (6 bases). CDR1 is LGHDT and CDR2 is YNNKEL in the germline V gene (reference sequence). The CDR3 runs to 15 residues. The germline V and J ends were trimmed by 1 base and 4 bases, with 13 bases remaining between them.

The V gene is TRBV5-1, the J gene TRBJ2-5, with D possibly matching TRBD1 (6 bases). CDR3 size: 15 residues. CDR1 is SGHRS, CDR2 YFSETQ, per germline. Trimming shortened V by 0 bases and J by 5 bases, and 14 bases separated the two germline ends. The CDR3 reads CASSLAGALRETQYF. The CDR3 DNA follows: TGCGCCAGCAGCTTGGCAGGGGCCCTTAGGGAGACCCAGTACTTC.

The chain uses TRBV19 and TRBJ2-1; a weak D match, TRBD2 (5 bases). Trimming cost V 4 bases and J 0 bases, with 13 bases left between them. This CDR3 contains 16 residues. Germline CDR1 and CDR2: LNHDA and SQIVND (reference sequence). The CDR3 here is CASSNGLAGSYNEQFF. Written as DNA, the CDR3 is TGTGCCAGTAGTAATGGCCTAGCTGGCTCCTACAATGAGCAGTTCTTC.

CDR3 nucleotide sequence: TGCGCCAGCAGCCCGGAGGGGGGCCCTAACACTGAAGCTTTCTTT. Its translation is CASSPEGGPNTEAFF. The chain couples TRBV5-1 to TRBJ1-1, with D possibly matching TRBD1 (6 bases). The V gene lost 4 bases and the J gene lost 2 bases, with 15 bases spanning the gap. CDR1 is SGHRS, CDR2 YFSETQ, per germline. This CDR3 is built from 15 residues.

This clone has only a few counts. This chain links TRBV2 with TRBJ1-2, with 7 bases fitting TRBD1. The V gene's germline CDR1 is SNHLY and CDR2 FYNNEI. The CDR3 is 14 amino acids. The J segment lost 0 bases and the V segment lost 9 bases, leaving 7 bases of the junction unmatched. The CDR3 is CARWGDSSNYGYTF. Written as DNA, the CDR3 is TGTGCCAGGTGGGGGGACAGCTCTAACTATGGCTACACCTTC.

The table lists this clone with a count of one. The chain carries TRBV7-9 and TRBJ1-5; 7 bases match TRBD1. There are 15 residues in the CDR3. Germline-derived CDR1 and CDR2 are SEHNR and FQNEAQ (reference sequence). Trimming removed 5 bases from V and 8 bases from J; junction bases left unmatched: 12. CDR3 nucleotide sequence: TGTGCCAGCAGCCGTCGGACAGGCAAGGAAGAGCCCCAGCATTTT. This codes for CASSRRTGKEEPQHF.

The chain uses TRBV5-1 and TRBJ2-6; the D gene is possibly TRBD2 (5 bases). The V gene's germline CDR1 is SGHRS and CDR2 YFSETQ. V lost 1 base and J 0 bases, leaving 17 bases between the germline ends. The CDR3 is 19 amino acids. The CDR3 DNA follows: TGCGCCAGCAGCTTGTTTCCCACGGACTCACGCTCTGGGGCCAACGTCCTGACTTTC. Translation gives CASSLFPTDSRSGANVLTF.

The chain has TRBV27 and TRBJ1-6; D is perhaps TRBD1 (5 bases). Germline assignment: CDR1 MNHEY and CDR2 SMNVEV (reference sequence). This CDR3 has 16 residues. With 9 bases removed from V and 0 bases from J, the gap between germline ends came to 15 bases. This CDR3 is CASRDSLISYNSPLHF. In DNA form, the CDR3 reads TGTGCCAGTCGGGACTCCTTAATCTCCTATAATTCACCCCTCCACTTT.

The DNA of the CDR3 is TGCGCCAGCAGCTTGGCCAGGACAGGGGTTTATGGCTACACCTTC. Translation: CASSLARTGVYGYTF. This rearrangement joins TRBV5-1 to TRBJ1-2, with 9 bases that match TRBD1. The germline V gene has CDR1 SGHRS and CDR2 YFSETQ. Losses at the gene ends were 0 bases for V and 5 bases for J; bases not matched to a gene: 5. The CDR3 is 15 residues long. Full variable domain (missing parts from reference TRBV5-1 and TRBJ1-2): KAGVTQTPRYLIKTRGQQVTLSCSPISGHRSVSWYQQTPGQGLQFLFEYFSETQRNKGNFPGRFSGRQFSNSRSEMNVSTLELGDSALYLCASSLARTGVYGYTFGSGTRLTVV.

This clone was observed a single time. V gene TRBV9 combines with J gene TRBJ1-2, with a weak D call TRBD1 (6 bases). V was trimmed by 4 bases and J by 4 bases, leaving 11 bases between them. CDR3 size: 13 residues. Germline V CDR1 and CDR2: SGDLS, YYNGEE. The CDR3, as DNA: TGTGCCAGCAGCCGGGACACGTTCTATGGCTACACCTTC. Translation gives CASSRDTFYGYTF.

A few counts support this clone. V is TRBV19 and J is TRBJ1-2; maybe TRBD1 (5 bases). From germline, CDR1 is LNHDA and CDR2 SQIVND (reference sequence). This CDR3 has 14 residues. Trimming removed 5 bases at V and 7 bases at J, with 17 bases between. CDR3 protein: CASSPMSGARGYTF. The CDR3 DNA reads as TGTGCCAGTAGTCCTATGAGTGGGGCACGTGGCTACACCTTC.

This chain joins TRBV6-5 and TRBJ1-1; weak D call: TRBD1 (6 bases). The V and J ends lost 7 bases and 4 bases respectively, with 19 bases between them. This CDR3 has 15 residues. Germline lookup yields CDR1 MNHEY and CDR2 SVGAGI. The CDR3: CASIGGGRGGTEAFF. In DNA, the CDR3 is TGTGCCAGCATAGGCGGGGGGCGCGGGGGCACTGAAGCTTTCTTT.

The chain is built from TRBV7-2 and TRBJ1-2, with 10 bases identical to TRBD1. V lost 5 bases and J lost 6; bases outside the gene matches: 12. The germline CDR1 and CDR2 sequences are SGHTA and FQGNSA. CDR3 length: 16 residues. The CDR3 DNA sequence: TGTGCCAGCAGCAAGTACGGGACAGGGGTTATGAATGGCTACACCTTC. This encodes CASSKYGTGVMNGYTF.

The chain uses TRBV29-1 and TRBJ1-2; TRBD1 agrees at 7 bases. J was trimmed by 2 bases and V by 6 bases; bases with no gene match: 6. From germline, CDR1 is SQVTM and CDR2 ANQGSEA. The CDR3 covers 13 residues. The CDR3 DNA reads TGCAGCGTCTCGACAGGGTTAAACTATGGCTACACCTTC. It encodes CSVSTGLNYGYTF.

V and J are TRBV9 and TRBJ1-1; 7 bases are a match to TRBD1. Germline CDR1 and CDR2: SGDLS and YYNGEE. CDR3 length: 16 amino acids. Trimming removed 3 bases from V and 2 bases from J; junction bases left unmatched: 10. In DNA, the CDR3 is TGTGCCAGCAGCGGAGACAGGGTTTGGAAAAACACTGAAGCTTTCTTT. This sequence encodes CASSGDRVWKNTEAFF.

The chain employs TRBV18 and TRBJ1-5; D not certain. V dropped 2 bases and J dropped 1 base, with 3 bases sitting between them. This CDR3 region has 13 residues. Germline values: CDR1 KGHSH, CDR2 LQKENI. CDR3 DNA: TGTGCCAGCTCACCAGGGAGCAATCAGCCCCAGCATTTT. Protein: CASSPGSNQPQHF.

The chain joins TRBV5-4 to TRBJ2-7, with 10 bases aligning to TRBD2. The V gene's germline CDR1 is SGHNT and CDR2 YYREEE (reference sequence). V trimming: 2 bases; J trimming: 4 bases; junction bases outside the gene matches: 15. The CDR3 totals 18 residues. The CDR3 protein is CASSLYGTDTSGIYEQYF. As DNA, the CDR3 is TGTGCCAGCAGCTTATACGGGACAGACACTAGCGGGATTTACGAGCAGTACTTC. The full variable domain, rest sourced from reference TRBV5-4 and TRBJ2-7, is ETGVTQSPTHLIKTRGQQVTLRCSSQSGHNTVSWYQQALGQGPQFIFQYYREEENGRGNFPPRFSGLQFPNYSSELNVNALELDDSALYLCASSLYGTDTSGIYEQYFGPGTRLTVT.

This sequence joins TRBV5-1 and TRBJ2-1; D is undetermined. Germline lookup yields CDR1 SGHRS and CDR2 YFSETQ. Trimming left V 0 bases short and J 8 bases short, with 15 bases between. The CDR3 runs to 15 residues. The CDR3 loop is CASSLGLSFVDEQFF. Written as DNA, the CDR3 is TGCGCCAGCAGCTTGGGGCTGTCCTTCGTGGATGAGCAGTTCTTC.

With regard to this clone: The same CDR3 also results from other DNA sequences found in this sample. The chain uses TRBV10-1 and TRBJ2-3; D is possibly TRBD2 (6 bases). V lost 2 bases, J lost 3 bases, and 9 bases lay in between. The CDR3 is made up of 14 amino acids. In germline, CDR1 is WNHNN, CDR2 SYGVQD (reference sequence). The CDR3 bases are TGCGCCAGCAGTGAGAGGCGGGGTACAGATACGCAGTATTTT. It specifies CASSERRGTDTQYF.

This clone was counted a few times. The chain combines TRBV5-1 with TRBJ2-7; a possible D gene is TRBD1 (5 bases). V was shortened by 7 bases and J by 1 base, with 15 bases between the two germline ends. From germline, CDR1 is SGHRS and CDR2 YFSETQ. This CDR3 spans 14 amino acids. The CDR3 spells CASRHDTGSYEQYF. CDR3 nucleotides: TGCGCCAGCCGCCACGATACAGGATCCTACGAGCAGTACTTC.

J is TRBJ2-7 and V is TRBV3-1 (or the pseudogene TRBV3-2); 9 nucleotides align to TRBD1. The CDR3 is made up of 13 amino acids. Trimming took 6 bases from V and 6 from J; bases not matched to a gene: 6. Germline-derived CDR1 and CDR2 are LGHDT and YNNKEL (reference sequence). CDR3 protein: CASRRGTGSEQYF. CDR3 DNA: TGTGCCAGCAGACGAGGGACAGGGAGCGAGCAGTACTTC.

The count of this clone is one. The chain recombines TRBV5-1 with TRBJ2-5; D might be TRBD1 or TRBD2, each matching 5 bases. The germline CDR1 and CDR2 sequences are SGHRS and YFSETQ. The CDR3 has 17 amino acids. V was shortened by 5 bases and J by 0 bases, with 20 bases between the two germline ends. As DNA, the CDR3 is TGCGCCAGCAGTGCCGGACTGACATGGGGGTACCAAGAGACCCAGTACTTC. It specifies CASSAGLTWGYQETQYF. The full variable domain, rest sourced from reference TRBV5-1 and TRBJ2-5, is KAGVTQTPRYLIKTRGQQVTLSCSPISGHRSVSWYQQTPGQGLQFLFEYFSETQRNKGNFPGRFSGRQFSNSRSEMNVSTLELGDSALYLCASSAGLTWGYQETQYFGPGTRLLVL.

J is TRBJ2-7 and V is TRBV7-9; D unresolved. Trimming shortened V by 1 base and J by 0 bases, and 16 bases separated the two germline ends. Germline-derived CDR1 and CDR2 are SEHNR and FQNEAQ (reference sequence). This CDR3 has 17 residues. The CDR3 loop reads CASSLVVGGRISYEQYF. The CDR3 coding sequence is TGTGCCAGCAGCTTAGTTGTAGGCGGTAGGATCTCCTACGAGCAGTACTTC. Supplemented by reference TRBV7-9 and TRBJ2-7, the full variable domain reads DTGVSQNPRHKITKRGQNVTFRCDPISEHNRLYWYRQTLGQGPEFLTYFQNEAQLEKSRLLSDRFSAERPKGSFSTLEIQRTEQGDSAMYLCASSLVVGGRISYEQYFGPGTRLTVT.

The V gene is TRBV7-2, the J gene TRBJ2-7; D might be TRBD2 (7 bases). Germline V gene lookup returns CDR1 SGHTA and CDR2 FQGNSA. This CDR3 contains 15 residues. Deletions cut 7 bases from V and 3 bases from J, with 19 bases between. The CDR3: CASTSAGVGGYEQYF. DNA of the CDR3: TGTGCCAGCACCTCCGCGGGAGTAGGGGGCTACGAGCAGTACTTC.

The V and J genes are TRBV4-1 and TRBJ2-1; D unclear. The germline V gene has CDR1 MGHRA and CDR2 YSYEKL. V dropped 5 bases and J dropped 3 bases, with 8 bases sitting between them. CDR3 size: 13 residues. CDR3 in DNA: TGCGCCAGCAGCATTACTGACTACAATGAGCAGTTCTTC. This translates into CASSITDYNEQFF.

The gene calls are TRBV7-3 and TRBJ1-5; 10 nucleotides align to TRBD1. The CDR3 consists of 19 residues. Germline V CDR1 and CDR2: SGHTA, FQGTGA. V trimming: 3 bases; J trimming: 6 bases; junction bases outside the gene matches: 17. The CDR3 DNA is TGTGCCAGCAGCTTGCCCCGGGACAGGGGTACGGCTTGGCGTCAGCCCCAGCATTTT. As protein: CASSLPRDRGTAWRQPQHF.

The rearrangement links TRBV19 to TRBJ2-1, with 9 bases that match TRBD2. The germline gives CDR1 LNHDA, CDR2 SQIVND (reference sequence). The CDR3 sequence is 16 residues long. With 3 bases clipped from V and 0 bases from J, the junction kept 3 bases outside the gene matches. Here the CDR3 reads CASSIAAGGSYNEQFF. The CDR3 bases are TGTGCCAGTAGTATCGCAGCGGGAGGCTCCTACAATGAGCAGTTCTTC.

V is TRBV28 and J is TRBJ1-5, with D possibly being TRBD1 (5 bases). Germline lookup yields CDR1 MDHEN and CDR2 SYDVKM. V lost 5 bases, J lost 5 bases, and 16 bases lay in between. The CDR3 is 15 residues long. CDR3: CASSPTGARYQPQHF. The CDR3 coding sequence is TGTGCCAGCAGTCCTACCGGGGCCAGGTATCAGCCCCAGCATTTT.